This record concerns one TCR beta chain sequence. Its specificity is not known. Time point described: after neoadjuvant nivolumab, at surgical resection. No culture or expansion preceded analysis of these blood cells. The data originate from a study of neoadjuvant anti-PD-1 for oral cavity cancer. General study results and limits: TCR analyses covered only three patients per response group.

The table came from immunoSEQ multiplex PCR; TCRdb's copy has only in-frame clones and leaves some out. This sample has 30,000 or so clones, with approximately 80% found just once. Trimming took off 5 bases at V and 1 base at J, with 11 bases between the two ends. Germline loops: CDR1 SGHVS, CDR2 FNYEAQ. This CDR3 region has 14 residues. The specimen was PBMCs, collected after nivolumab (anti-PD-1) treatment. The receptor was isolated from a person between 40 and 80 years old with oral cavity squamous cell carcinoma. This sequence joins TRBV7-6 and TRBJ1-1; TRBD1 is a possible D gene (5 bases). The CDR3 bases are TGTGCCAGCAGCCATCTACAGGAGAACACTGAAGCTTTCTTT. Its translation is CASSHLQENTEAFF.